This T cell receptor beta chain was captured in a study of T-cell memory formation after mild COVID-19. Study in general: TCR clusters largely stayed donor specific.

The TCR alpha and TCR beta cDNA libraries, bearing sample barcodes and UMIs, were generated by 5'RACE using constant-segment primers. TCRdb re-called the 5' RACE reads with MiXCR, one entry per CDR3 protein. Of around 340,000 distinct CDR3 sequences listed, approximately 14% are singletons. Trimming removed 5 bases at V and 7 bases at J, with 15 bases between. The CDR3 has 13 amino acids. CDR1 MNHEY and CDR2 SMNVEV come from the germline V gene (reference sequence). A few counts support this clonotype. No antigen is known for it. Study outcomes and limitations: Those CD4+ clones that contracted were mainly in CM and EM (CD8+ ones in EMRA). Clones shrinking from day 15 to 85 showed even CD4/CD8 mixes; later expanders tilted CD4+.

The chain uses TRBV27 and TRBJ2-7; D remains unclear. The TCR was taken from a man in his late teens or twenties who had mild COVID-19 (a few samples of this study predate the infection). Cell type and time point are not known. The sequenced material came from PBMCs or a T cell subset sorted from them (not recorded which). Written as DNA, the CDR3 is TGTGCCAGCAGTCCCCAGTCGGATGGGGAGCAGTACGTC. Translation: CASSPQSDGEQYV.